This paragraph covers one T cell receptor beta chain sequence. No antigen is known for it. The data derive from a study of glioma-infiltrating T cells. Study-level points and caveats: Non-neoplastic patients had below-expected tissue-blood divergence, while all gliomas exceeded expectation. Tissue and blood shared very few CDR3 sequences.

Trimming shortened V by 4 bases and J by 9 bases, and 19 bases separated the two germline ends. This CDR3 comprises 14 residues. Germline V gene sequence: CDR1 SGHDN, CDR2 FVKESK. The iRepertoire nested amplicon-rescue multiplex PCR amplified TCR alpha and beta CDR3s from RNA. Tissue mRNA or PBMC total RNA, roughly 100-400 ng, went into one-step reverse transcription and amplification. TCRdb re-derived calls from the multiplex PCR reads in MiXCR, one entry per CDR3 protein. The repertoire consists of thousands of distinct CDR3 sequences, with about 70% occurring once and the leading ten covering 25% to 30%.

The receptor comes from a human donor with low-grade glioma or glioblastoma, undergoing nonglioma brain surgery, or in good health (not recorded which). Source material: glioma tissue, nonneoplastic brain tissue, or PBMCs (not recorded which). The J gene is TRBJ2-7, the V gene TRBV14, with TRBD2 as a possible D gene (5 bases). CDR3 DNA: TGTGCCAGCAGCCCAGAGAGGCCTAGCTCCGCGCAGTACTTC. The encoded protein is CASSPERPSSAQYF. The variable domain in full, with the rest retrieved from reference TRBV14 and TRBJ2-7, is EAGVTQFPSHSVIEKGQTVTLRCDPISGHDNLYWYRRVMGKEIKFLLHFVKESKQDESGMPNNRFLAERTGGTYSTLKVQPAELEDSGVYFCASSPERPSSAQYFGPGTRLTVT.